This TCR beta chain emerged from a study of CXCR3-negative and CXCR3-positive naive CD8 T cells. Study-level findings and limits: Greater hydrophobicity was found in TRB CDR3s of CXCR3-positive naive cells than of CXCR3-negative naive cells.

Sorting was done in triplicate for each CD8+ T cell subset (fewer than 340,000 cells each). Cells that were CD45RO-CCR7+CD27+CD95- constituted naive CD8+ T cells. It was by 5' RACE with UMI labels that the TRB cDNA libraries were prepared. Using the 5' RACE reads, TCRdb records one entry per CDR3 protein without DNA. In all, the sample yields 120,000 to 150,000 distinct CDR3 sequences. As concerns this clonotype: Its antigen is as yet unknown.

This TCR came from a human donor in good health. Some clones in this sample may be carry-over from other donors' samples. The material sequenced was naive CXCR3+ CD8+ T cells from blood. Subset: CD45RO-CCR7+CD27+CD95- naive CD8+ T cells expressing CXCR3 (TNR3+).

The CDR3 loop is CASSHQPTGSYNEQFF. The rearrangement links TRBV14 to TRBJ2-1. The length of the CDR3 is 16 residues. Germline CDR1 and CDR2: SGHDN and FVKESK.